This T cell receptor (beta chain) comes out of a study of cytomegalovirus exposure and HLA in healthy donors. Donors were nominally healthy when sampled, though unrecorded immune exposures were likely. 60 Vbeta and 13 Jbeta primers were used in PCR. Using immunoSEQ multiplex PCR, the repertoire was profiled, and TCRdb retains in-frame clones only, with some absent. The data show about 65,000 clones, around 80% seen once. The ends were cut back, 5 bases at V and 0 bases at J, with 13 bases in the middle. Germline V gene sequence: CDR1 MNHEY, CDR2 SVGAGI. This CDR3 has 15 residues. The chain uses TRBV6-5 and TRBJ1-2, with D possibly matching TRBD1 (5 bases). The TCR was taken from a young woman in good health and CMV-seronegative. What was sequenced was PBMCs. CDR3 bases: TGTGCCAGCAGTCCTACAGGTCTAGCTAACTATGGCTACACCTTC. Translated, it gives CASSPTGLANYGYTF.